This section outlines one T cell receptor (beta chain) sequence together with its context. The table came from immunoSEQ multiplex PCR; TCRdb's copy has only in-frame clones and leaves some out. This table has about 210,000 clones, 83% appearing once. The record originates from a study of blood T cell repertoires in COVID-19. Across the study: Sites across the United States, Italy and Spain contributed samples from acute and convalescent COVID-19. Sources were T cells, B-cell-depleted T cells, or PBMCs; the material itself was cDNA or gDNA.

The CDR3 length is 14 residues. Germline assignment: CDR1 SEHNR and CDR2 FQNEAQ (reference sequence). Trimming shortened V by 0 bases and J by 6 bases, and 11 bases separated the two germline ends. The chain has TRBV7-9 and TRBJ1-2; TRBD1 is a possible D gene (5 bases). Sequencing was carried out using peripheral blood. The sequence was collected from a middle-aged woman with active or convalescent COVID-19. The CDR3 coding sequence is TGTGCCAGCAGCTTAGCCGCCGGAGGGGATGGCTACACCTTC. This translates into CASSLAAGGDGYTF.